These 30 T cell receptor beta chains came from one sample sequenced in a study of vaccination effects on CD4 cells after COVID-19. For these receptors, no antigen is known. Sequencing followed a ViraFEST assay step that expanded antigen-specific CD4+ T cells with viral peptide pools. An approximately 10-day culture period preceded the isolation of CD4+ T cells. The vaccine recipients had no prior SARS-CoV-2 infection, with negative nucleocapsid antibodies. Repertoires were generated with immunoSEQ multiplex PCR, while TCRdb's copy carries only in-frame clones and drops some. The profile shows about 41,000 clones, roughly 70% of them singletons. Material: CD4+ T cells from PBMCs cultured with HCoV-OC43 spike peptides, obtained before COVID-19 vaccination. The sample's subset: HCoV-OC43 spike overlapping peptide pool stimulation. The receptors come from a human donor who received a COVID-19 vaccine.

This clone has only a few counts. V gene TRBV3-1 (or the pseudogene TRBV3-2) combines with J gene TRBJ2-7; no clear D. CDR3 length equals 13 residues. Trimming left V 1 base short and J 3 bases short, with 7 bases between. Germline V gene lookup returns CDR1 LGHDT and CDR2 YNNKEL (reference sequence). The CDR3 sequence is CASSQASFYEQYF. The DNA of the CDR3 is TGTGCCAGCAGCCAAGCCTCCTTCTACGAGCAGTACTTC.

The V and J genes are TRBV18 and TRBJ2-7, with 9 positions matching TRBD1. The CDR3 length is 15 residues. V dropped 6 bases and J dropped 7; count of bases not matched to a gene: 13. Germline V gives CDR1 KGHSH, CDR2 LQKENI. The DNA for the CDR3 is TGTGCCAGCTCCCCAAGGACAGGGGCGTCTCGGGAGCAGTACTTC. Its translation: CASSPRTGASREQYF.

CDR3 region: CASSLGQNLAKNIQYF. CDR3 nucleotide sequence: TGTGCCAGCAGCTTAGGGCAAAACCTAGCCAAAAACATTCAGTACTTC. V gene TRBV7-2 combines with J gene TRBJ2-4; D gene uncertain. Trimming took 1 base from V and 0 from J, leaving 10 bases between them. This CDR3 is built from 16 residues. The germline V gene has CDR1 SGHTA and CDR2 FQGNSA.

This rearrangement joins TRBV5-1 to TRBJ2-1, with D possibly matching TRBD2 (5 bases). This CDR3 spans 15 amino acids. Trimming took 2 bases from V and 0 from J, leaving 9 bases between them. The germline CDR1 and CDR2 sequences are SGHRS and YFSETQ. The CDR3 sequence: CASSFSVNSYNEQFF. The CDR3 DNA is TGCGCCAGCAGCTTTAGCGTCAACTCCTACAATGAGCAGTTCTTC.

The chain carries TRBV6-5 and TRBJ1-1; TRBD1 matches 7 bases. Germline V gives CDR1 MNHEY, CDR2 SVGAGI. V lost 6 bases and J lost 6; bases outside the gene matches: 10. This CDR3 is 14 amino acids long. CDR3 sequence (DNA): TGTGCCAGCAGGGTCCAGGGGGGGGGCGCTGAAGCTTTCTTT. Translating gives CASRVQGGGAEAFF.

This chain connects TRBV30 to TRBJ2-1, with 7 bases aligning to TRBD1. CDR3 size: 15 residues. The V segment lost 2 bases and the J segment 0 bases; nucleotides outside the gene matches: 4. Germline CDR1 and CDR2: GTSNPN and SVGIG (reference sequence). In nucleotides, the CDR3 is TGTGCCTGGAGTCGGGGACAGAGCTCCTACAATGAGCAGTTCTTC. Residues: CAWSRGQSSYNEQFF.

The chain joins TRBV19 to TRBJ1-5; 9 bases fit TRBD1. With V trimmed by 3 bases and J by 0 bases, 3 bases remained unmatched. CDR1 is LNHDA, CDR2 SQIVND, per germline (reference sequence). CDR3 length: 16 amino acids. CDR3 coding DNA: TGTGCCAGTAGTATGACAGGGGGGTATAGCAATCAGCCCCAGCATTTT. It encodes CASSMTGGYSNQPQHF.

The chain links TRBV28 to TRBJ1-2; no clear D gene. V lost 6 bases, J lost 5 bases, and 10 bases lay in between. The CDR3 extends over 12 amino acids. In germline, CDR1 is MDHEN, CDR2 SYDVKM. The CDR3 DNA sequence: TGTGCCAGCAGGCTAATCGGGTATGGCTACACCTTC. Amino acid sequence: CASRLIGYGYTF.

The chain joins TRBV5-1 to TRBJ2-7; weak D call: TRBD2 (5 bases). This CDR3 is built from 14 residues. Trimming left V 0 bases short and J 4 bases short, with 11 bases between. Germline CDR1 is SGHRS and CDR2 is YFSETQ. The CDR3 loop is CASSLAGRVYEQYF. CDR3 nucleotides: TGCGCCAGCAGCTTGGCCGGGCGGGTGTACGAGCAGTACTTC.

The CDR3 DNA is TGTGCCAGCAGTACGAGCTGGGAGATCAACGCTTATAGCAATCAGCCCCAGCATTTT. The encoded protein is CASSTSWEINAYSNQPQHF. The rearrangement links TRBV28 to TRBJ1-5; D is undetermined. Trimming pared 5 bases from V and 0 bases from J, leaving 23 bases between. The CDR3 contains 19 residues. CDR1 is MDHEN, CDR2 SYDVKM, per germline.

The chain combines TRBV28 with TRBJ1-2; D may be TRBD1 (5 bases). The CDR3 consists of 12 residues. Trimming shortened V by 6 bases and J by 1 base, and 6 bases separated the two germline ends. CDR1 and CDR2 from the germline V gene are MDHEN and SYDVKM. CDR3 DNA: TGTGCCAGCAGACAGGTTAACTATGGCTACACCTTC. This sequence encodes CASRQVNYGYTF.

This rearrangement joins TRBV5-4 to TRBJ2-5; 10 bases align to TRBD2. Germline-derived CDR1 and CDR2 are SGHNT and YYREEE (reference sequence). The trim removed 4 bases at V and 5 bases at J, leaving 5 bases unmatched. This CDR3 spans 14 amino acids. The CDR3 protein is CASSPGLAQETQYF. The CDR3 nucleotides read TGTGCCAGCAGCCCGGGACTAGCGCAGGAGACCCAGTACTTC.

The rearrangement uses TRBV7-2 and TRBJ2-1; tentatively, D is TRBD1 (6 bases). The length of the CDR3 is 13 residues. V was cut by 1 base and J by 9 bases, with 10 bases left in between. Germline V gene lookup returns CDR1 SGHTA and CDR2 FQGNSA. CDR3 sequence reads: CASSLDPRGEQFF. Written as DNA, the CDR3 is TGTGCCAGCAGCTTAGATCCCAGGGGTGAGCAGTTCTTC.

The DNA of the CDR3 is TGCAGCGTTGACGGGCAGGGGATCCGGACCCAGTACTTC. It encodes CSVDGQGIRTQYF. The chain carries TRBV29-1 and TRBJ2-5; perhaps TRBD1 as D (6 bases). V was cut by 3 bases and J by 7 bases, with 15 bases left in between. From germline, CDR1 is SQVTM and CDR2 ANQGSEA. The CDR3 has 13 amino acids.

The chain uses TRBV25-1 and TRBJ2-1; D may correspond to TRBD1 or TRBD2 (5 bases each). Germline V gene lookup returns CDR1 MGHDK and CDR2 SYGVNS. V shed 4 bases and J shed 2 bases, with 9 bases lying between them. The CDR3 has 14 amino acids. The CDR3 loop is CASSVGTAYNEQFF. The DNA for the CDR3 is TGTGCCAGCAGTGTCGGGACGGCCTACAATGAGCAGTTCTTC.

Only a few counts were recorded for this clone. This rearrangement joins TRBV30 to TRBJ1-3; 7 bases are shared with TRBD1. Germline CDR1 GTSNPN, CDR2 SVGIG (reference sequence). V gave up 2 bases and J gave up 5 bases; unmatched junction bases: 9. CDR3 length: 15 amino acids. The CDR3 loop reads CAWSKDRKGRNTIYF. The CDR3 coding sequence is TGTGCCTGGAGTAAGGACAGGAAGGGTAGAAACACCATATATTTT.

For the CDR3, the DNA is TGTGCCAGCAGTTTTTTTTCGCGGGCTAGCGCGGCCGAGCAGTACTTC. Translating gives CASSFFSRASAAEQYF. The chain is built from TRBV28 and TRBJ2-7, with D perhaps TRBD2 (6 bases). Per germline, CDR1 MDHEN and CDR2 SYDVKM. V was shortened by 3 bases and J by 6 bases, with 21 bases between the two germline ends. This CDR3 spans 16 amino acids.

This rearrangement joins TRBV4-3 to TRBJ2-7; 9 bases agree with TRBD2. CDR1 LGHNA and CDR2 YSLEER come from the germline V gene. This CDR3 comprises 15 residues. V was pared by 3 bases and J by 2 bases, with 5 bases of the junction left unmatched. CDR3 in amino acids: CASSQGLAGTYEQYF. CDR3 DNA sequence: TGCGCCAGCAGCCAGGGACTAGCCGGAACCTACGAGCAGTACTTC.

J is TRBJ2-2 and V is TRBV11-2, with D perhaps being TRBD1 or TRBD2 (6 bases each). The CDR3 extends over 15 amino acids. V lost 0 bases to trimming and J lost 12 bases, with 17 bases between them. Germline V gene sequence: CDR1 SGHAT, CDR2 FQNNGV. The CDR3 loop reads CASSLDSPSGGQLFF. CDR3 DNA: TGTGCCAGCAGCTTAGATTCCCCGTCTGGGGGGCAGCTGTTTTTT.

This chain joins TRBV2 and TRBJ1-2; D is undetermined. The CDR3 loop spans 13 amino acids. CDR1 is SNHLY, CDR2 FYNNEI, per germline. V was cut by 6 bases and J by 4 bases, with 12 bases left in between. As DNA, the CDR3 is TGTGCCAGCAGCCGGGAGCTATTCTATGGCTACACCTTC. Its translation: CASSRELFYGYTF. Complete variable domain (other parts from reference TRBV2 and TRBJ1-2): EPEVTQTPSHQVTQMGQEVILRCVPISNHLYFYWYRQILGQKVEFLVSFYNNEISEKSEIFDDQFSVERPDGSNFTLKIRSTKLEDSAMYFCASSRELFYGYTFGSGTRLTVV.

V and J are TRBV7-9 and TRBJ1-2; tentatively, D is TRBD1 (6 bases). V was trimmed by 5 bases and J by 1 base, leaving 11 bases between them. CDR1 and CDR2 (germline): SEHNR, FQNEAQ (reference sequence). CDR3 length equals 14 residues. DNA of the CDR3: TGTGCCAGCAGCCCTCCCAGGGGTAACTATGGCTACACCTTC. This translates into CASSPPRGNYGYTF.

V and J are TRBV12-5 and TRBJ1-5; tentatively, D is TRBD1 (5 bases). CDR1 LGHNT and CDR2 FRNRAP come from the germline V gene. The CDR3 has 13 amino acids. Trimming pared 8 bases from V and 2 bases from J, leaving 10 bases between. The CDR3 DNA sequence: TGTGCTAGTAGAAGAGGGGGCAATCAGCCCCAGCATTTT. It translates to CASRRGGNQPQHF. Together with reference TRBV12-5 and TRBJ1-5, the CDR3 gives the full variable domain: DARVTQTPRHKVTEMGQEVTMRCQPILGHNTVFWYRQTMMQGLELLAYFRNRAPLDDSGMPKDRFSAEMPDATLATLKIQPSEPRDSAVYFCASRRGGNQPQHFGDGTRLSIL.

The V and J genes are TRBV11-1 and TRBJ1-2, with unresolved D. The length of the CDR3 is 16 residues. V dropped 3 bases and J dropped 2 bases, with 16 bases sitting between them. CDR1 is SGHAT, CDR2 FQDESV, per germline (reference sequence). CDR3 sequence reads: CASSLYPTAQNYGYTF. CDR3 in DNA: TGTGCCAGCAGCTTGTATCCTACCGCCCAAAACTATGGCTACACCTTC.

V and J are TRBV30 and TRBJ2-3, with 8 nucleotides matching TRBD1. V shed 5 bases, J shed 10 bases, and the junction held 8 bases outside the gene matches. The germline V gene encodes CDR1 GTSNPN and CDR2 SVGIG (reference sequence). This CDR3 has 12 residues. CDR3 DNA: TGTGCCTGGGCCTCGGACAGGGCGGCGCAGTATTTT. Encoded protein: CAWASDRAAQYF.

The chain joins TRBV7-9 to TRBJ1-4; 8 nucleotides match TRBD1. This CDR3 is built from 15 residues. Germline CDR1 and CDR2: SEHNR and FQNEAQ (reference sequence). The junction had 9 bases not matched to a gene; V was cut back by 4 bases and J by 8 bases. The CDR3 DNA reads TGTGCCAGCAGCTCTAGTGGGACAGGTCGGGAAAAACTGTTTTTT. It yields the protein CASSSSGTGREKLFF.

The rearrangement joins TRBV6-5 to TRBJ1-2; D possibly corresponds to TRBD1 (6 bases). The CDR3 runs 15 residues. Trimming took 0 bases from V and 6 from J, leaving 14 bases between them. Germline V gives CDR1 MNHEY, CDR2 SVGAGI. CDR3 nucleotides: TGTGCCAGCAGTTACTCGATAAAAGGGGACAATGGCTACACCTTC. It translates to CASSYSIKGDNGYTF.

The J gene is TRBJ2-7, the V gene TRBV3-1 (or the pseudogene TRBV3-2), with D perhaps assigned TRBD1 or TRBD2 (5 bases each). Looked up from germline, CDR1 is LGHDT and CDR2 is YNNKEL (reference sequence). The CDR3 is 15 amino acids. V lost 4 bases to trimming and J lost 9 bases, with 22 bases between them. CDR3 nucleotide sequence: TGTGCCAGCAGCCTTTGGGACCTGCCGTTGGACGGGCAGTACTTC. Amino acids: CASSLWDLPLDGQYF.

The rearrangement uses TRBV12-5 and TRBJ1-4; tentative D call: TRBD1 (5 bases). The V and J ends lost 5 bases and 5 bases respectively, with 12 bases between them. This CDR3 comprises 14 residues. The germline CDR1 and CDR2 sequences are LGHNT and FRNRAP. As DNA, the CDR3 is TGTGCTAGTGGTCCAGGGAGTGGAAATGAAAAACTGTTTTTT. Translated: CASGPGSGNEKLFF.

This clone was observed a single time. The rearrangement joins TRBV5-6 to TRBJ1-2; D is unclear. Germline CDR1 is SGHDT and CDR2 is YYEEEE. The germline V and J ends were trimmed by 5 bases and 12 bases, with 17 bases remaining between them. The CDR3 contains 12 residues. DNA of the CDR3: TGTGCCAGCAGGTCCGCGGGCCCCGGGGACACCTTC. It translates to CASRSAGPGDTF.

The table lists this clone with a few counts. V is TRBV6-5 and J is TRBJ1-3; the D is unclear. This CDR3 region has 13 residues. V lost 9 bases, J lost 7 bases, and 16 bases lay in between. Germline V gene lookup returns CDR1 MNHEY and CDR2 SVGAGI. CDR3 DNA sequence: TGTGCCAGTTCTGAGGCATGGACGAACACCATATATTTT. Translation: CASSEAWTNTIYF.